This T cell receptor beta chain was sequenced during a study of T cell repertoires in aging, cancer and after chemotherapy. This clonotype has more than one count but fewer than ten. The target antigen is unknown. Multiplex touch-down PCR with TRB-A/B primers amplified rearranged V-D-J TRB sequences. TCRdb reanalysed the multiplex PCR reads using MiXCR and keeps one entry per CDR3 protein. The table has approximately 6,400 distinct CDR3 sequences, less than 45% seen once. Peripheral blood genomic DNA, not sorted cells or RNA, was the template. Study results and limitations: Compared with age-matched healthy donors, untreated hematological or solid cancer patients showed higher blood TCR clonality. Median generation probability rose over the chemotherapy interval in each cancer cohort, suggesting rebound thymic output.

The sample taken for sequencing was blood. The TCR was taken from a human donor in good health.

The CDR3 DNA sequence: TGTGCCAGCATAAGCGGGGGCCCCTACAATGAGCAGTTCTTC. Translated, it gives CASISGGPYNEQFF. The chain is built from TRBV6-1 and TRBJ2-1; TRBD2 matches at 8 bases. J gave up 2 bases and V 7 bases, and 4 bases lay outside the gene matches. Germline CDR1 and CDR2: MNHNS and SASEGT. This CDR3 spans 14 amino acids.